A selection of T cell receptor beta chains follows, all from one sample in a study of CD8+ T cells in alopecia areata. Measured with immunoSEQ multiplex PCR; TCRdb has only the in-frame clones, and not every one. The data show about 7,900 clones, about 60% seen once. Sequenced material: skin, taken at week 0. Receptors were obtained from a human donor with alopecia areata. CDR3s include the opening cysteine and the closing phenylalanine or tryptophan. A D gene is named only where the DNA matches it firmly. The size field is filled for only some rows; it gives once, few, many or a size class.

DNA | CDR3 | V | D | size | J
TGTGCCAGTAGTAAGCAGGCGAACTCTGGGGCCAACGTCCTGACTTTC | CASSKQANSGANVLTF | TRBV19 | . | . | TRBJ2-6
TGCGCCAGCAGTGGTTCCGGGGGGCATTCCGAGCAGTACTTC | CASSGSGGHSEQYF | TRBV10-1 | . | few | TRBJ2-7
TGTGCCAGCAGCTATGGACAGAGATATAACTATGGCTACACCTTC | CASSYGQRYNYGYTF | TRBV13 | . | . | TRBJ1-2
TGTGCCTGGACCACAGGGAACTATGGCTACACCTTC | CAWTTGNYGYTF | TRBV30 | . | few | TRBJ1-2
TGTGCCACCAGCAGAGGCCCGGGACAGGGGATAGTCGGGGAGCTGTTTTTT | CATSRGPGQGIVGELFF | TRBV15 | TRBD1 | few | TRBJ2-2
TGCAGCGTTGAATACGGCAGACCTGAAGCTTTCTTT | CSVEYGRPEAFF | TRBV29-1 | . | few | TRBJ1-1
TGTGCCTGGAGTTCACGGGTAATCGATGGCTACACCTTC | CAWSSRVIDGYTF | TRBV30 | . | few | TRBJ1-2
TGTGCCAGCAGCTCAGAGCCCCGCCGGCAAAATAGCAATCAGCCCCAGCATTTT | CASSSEPRRQNSNQPQHF | TRBV11-3 | . | . | TRBJ1-5
TGTGCCAGCAGCTTACGTGTTAGCTCCTACAATGAGCAGTTCTTC | CASSLRVSSYNEQFF | TRBV7-2 | . | few | TRBJ2-1
TGTGCCAGCTCACCTGGGACTAGCGGGAGGTTGGCTTCCGAGCAGTACTTC | CASSPGTSGRLASEQYF | TRBV18 | TRBD2 | . | TRBJ2-7
TGTGCCAGCAGCTTAAGGTCAACCGGGGAGCTGTTTTTT | CASSLRSTGELFF | TRBV7-6 | . | . | TRBJ2-2
TGTGCCGGCGGCGATCTTACGCAGTATTTT | CAGGDLTQYF | TRBV27 | . | . | TRBJ2-3
TGTGCCAGCAGCCGACAGGGGGCCTCTGGGGCCAACGTCCTGACTTTC | CASSRQGASGANVLTF | TRBV14 | TRBD1 | . | TRBJ2-6
TGTGCCAGCTCACCGGGGGGAAGCAGCACTGAAGCTTTCTTT | CASSPGGSSTEAFF | TRBV18 | . | . | TRBJ1-1
TGTGCCAGCAGCCATTTTGGACCGGGACAGGCCGGGGAGCTGTTTTTT | CASSHFGPGQAGELFF | TRBV5-4 | TRBD1 | . | TRBJ2-2
TGTGCCAGCAGCCGACGGGTCTTCGGGGAAAAACTGTTTTTT | CASSRRVFGEKLFF | TRBV13 | . | . | TRBJ1-4
TGTGCCAGCGGGCCATCTGGGGAGGACCAGTACTTC | CASGPSGEDQYF | TRBV28 | . | . | TRBJ2-5
TGTGCCAGCAGAAGATCTTACAATCAGCCCCAGCATTTT | CASRRSYNQPQHF | TRBV7-8 | . | few | TRBJ1-5
TGTGCCAGCAGCGTAGCGGCGGGCACTTACGAGCAGTACTTC | CASSVAAGTYEQYF | TRBV9 | . | . | TRBJ2-7
TGTGCCAGCAGCCAGACAGGGGGCGCGGATGAAAAACTGTTTTTT | CASSQTGGADEKLFF | TRBV2 | TRBD1 | few | TRBJ1-4
TGTGCCAGCAGTTTATCTGGGGCTACCGAGCAGTACTTC | CASSLSGATEQYF | TRBV27 | . | . | TRBJ2-7